This paragraph covers one TCR beta chain sequence. The antigen remains undetermined. CDR3 length: 12 residues. V gave up 8 bases and J gave up 9 bases, with 11 bases separating them. The sample comes from a study of CD8 T cells in ankylosing spondylitis. The authors made TCR beta libraries by quantitative 5'-RACE with molecular barcodes. In TCRdb, the 5' RACE reads were re-called with MiXCR into one record per CDR3 protein. In the table there are hundreds of thousands of distinct CDR3 sequences, around 9.2% of which are singletons. Findings and caveats of the study: Earlier authors reported some of these motif variants in reactive arthritis synovial fluid and blood. Disease-associated clones were reportedly significantly overrepresented in matched ankylosing spondylitis synovial fluid.

This TCR was recovered from a male donor with ankylosing spondylitis or in good health (not recorded which). The gene calls are TRBV12-3 or TRBV12-4 and TRBJ2-6; D is uncertain. The sequenced sample was blood, either unsorted or a sorted T cell fraction (not recorded which). CDR3 in DNA: TGTGCCAGCTCCCCGACGGGCAACGTCCTGACTTTC. Residues: CASSPTGNVLTF.